Each of the 9 T cell receptor beta chains below was sequenced from the same sample in a study of T cells in Graves' hyperthyroidism and ophthalmopathy (dated by TCRdb to about 2019). Libraries were made using multiplex PCR. Instrument on record: Illumina HiSeq 2000. Amplification of TCR beta CDR3 regions was carried out from RNA transcripts. For the first round of RT-PCR on the TCR CDR3, the HTBI primer set was used together with the Qiagen OneStep RT-PCR kit. TCRdb reanalyzed the raw reads on its own, using fastp at Q25 for trimming and MiXCR for clone calling, and kept in-frame beta chains. Each CDR3 protein gets just one entry, which takes the most common genes and DNA from the rows behind it. This sample lists about 640,000 distinct CDR3 sequences; roughly 20% were detected once. The ten largest clonotypes hold around a third of the sample. Sequencing was performed on blood. The receptors shown here come from a man aged 25 to 45 with Graves' ophthalmopathy.

This clonotype came up many times. J is TRBJ1-1 and V is TRBV12-3 or TRBV12-4, with D possibly TRBD1 on 6 matching bases. V lost 5 bases, J lost 4 bases, and 17 bases lay in between. The CDR3 is made up of 15 amino acids. This CDR3 is CASSPPGTIGTEAFF. CDR3 DNA: TGTGCCAGCAGTCCCCCCGGGACAATTGGCACTGAAGCTTTCTTT.

Ten or more counts support this clonotype. The gene calls are TRBV11-2 and TRBJ2-7; tentatively, D is TRBD2 (6 bases). The germline V gene encodes CDR1 SGHAT and CDR2 FQNNGV. This CDR3 region has 15 residues. The V end lost 7 bases, the J end lost 0 bases, and 16 bases lay between the germline ends. The CDR3 DNA sequence: TGTGCCAGCACCCCCCCACTAGCTCACTCCTACGAGCAGTACTTC. This sequence encodes CASTPPLAHSYEQYF. The entire variable domain, with the rest obtained from reference TRBV11-2 and TRBJ2-7, is as follows: EAGVAQSPRYKIIEKRQSVAFWCNPISGHATLYWYQQILGQGPKLLIQFQNNGVVDDSQLPKDRFSAERLKGVDSTLKIQPAKLEDSAVYLCASTPPLAHSYEQYFGPGTRLTVT.

This clonotype was found a few times. The V call is TRBV29-1, the J call TRBJ1-2, with D perhaps matching TRBD1 (5 bases). The CDR3 contains 12 residues. With 0 bases removed from V and 7 bases from J, the gap between germline ends came to 9 bases. From germline, CDR1 is SQVTM and CDR2 ANQGSEA. The CDR3 nucleotides read TGCAGCGTTGAAGACAGGGAAAGTGGCTACACCTTC. This codes for CSVEDRESGYTF.

This clonotype was detected only a few times. V is TRBV11-1 and J is TRBJ2-1, with TRBD1 as a possible D gene (5 bases). V lost 8 bases and J lost 9, with 11 bases in between. There are 11 residues in the CDR3. CDR1 and CDR2 from the germline V gene are SGHAT and FQDESV (reference sequence). The chain's CDR3 is CASGLGPEQFF. The DNA of the CDR3 is TGTGCCAGCGGCCTGGGGCCTGAGCAGTTCTTC. The full variable domain, in which reference TRBV11-1 and TRBJ2-1 provide the parts outside the CDR3, is EAEVAQSPRYKITEKSQAVAFWCDPISGHATLYWYRQILGQGPELLVQFQDESVVDDSQLPKDRFSAERLKGVDSTLKIQPAELGDSAMYLCASGLGPEQFFGPGTRLTVL.

The rearrangement joins TRBV4-1 to TRBJ2-7; D is perhaps TRBD1 (5 bases). The CDR3 extends over 15 amino acids. V dropped 0 bases and J dropped 3 bases, with 12 bases sitting between them. Germline V gene data show CDR1 as MGHRA and CDR2 as YSYEKL. In DNA form, the CDR3 reads TGCGCCAGCAGCCAAGAACAGGCGGTTTACTACGAGCAGTACTTC. Encoded protein: CASSQEQAVYYEQYF.

This clonotype was recorded at least ten times. The chain has TRBV28 and TRBJ1-1; D ambiguous. The germline gives CDR1 MDHEN, CDR2 SYDVKM. V lost 8 bases and J lost 1, with 14 bases in between. The CDR3 is 14 amino acids. The DNA for the CDR3 is TGTGCCAGCGGCGAATCACAGACGAACACTGAAGCTTTCTTT. This gives the protein CASGESQTNTEAFF.

J is TRBJ2-5 and V is TRBV30; the match to TRBD2 covers 7 bases. V was pared by 3 bases and J by 11 bases, with 6 bases of the junction left unmatched. This CDR3 comprises 11 residues. Germline CDR1 GTSNPN, CDR2 SVGIG (reference sequence). This CDR3 reads CAWRSRGLQYF. In DNA, the CDR3 is TGTGCCTGGAGGAGCCGGGGACTACAGTACTTC.

This clonotype appeared many times. The gene calls are TRBV7-8 and TRBJ2-3; 10 nucleotides match TRBD2. CDR3 length equals 16 residues. The germline CDR1 and CDR2 sequences are SGHVS and FQNEAQ. V shed 5 bases and J 5 bases; nucleotides not matched to a gene: 10. The CDR3 DNA reads TGTGCCAGCAGCCTCCTCTTAGCGGGAGGCCGAGATACGCAGTATTTT. It is translated as CASSLLLAGGRDTQYF.

Regarding this clonotype: Possible read error: a much larger clone is one base away. J is TRBJ2-7 and V is TRBV27; TRBD1 aligns across 11 bases. Germline V gives CDR1 MNHEY, CDR2 SMNVEV (reference sequence). The CDR3 spans 14 residues. The CDR3 loop is CASSAGTGGYEQHF. The CDR3 DNA is TGTGCCAGCAGTGCCGGGACAGGGGGTTACGAGCAGCACTTC.